The following is a T cell receptor (beta chain) sequence with its context. This clone's antigen is unknown. Within one base of it there is no much larger clone, and no base qualities were kept. At the junction V is shortened by 5 bases and J by 2 bases; bases outside the gene matches: 9. The CDR3 runs 15 amino acids, cysteine and phenylalanine included. Only the CDR3 portion is preserved as DNA: 45 bases, with reading frame beginning at the first base. The CDR1 and CDR2 encoded by the germline V gene are SGHVS and FNYEAQ. TCR CDR3 regions were amplified from genomic DNA by multiplex PCR using the deep immunoSEQ assay. Genomic DNA extracted from each cell subset was distributed evenly over all wells of several immunoSEQ 96-well plates, and each plate served as one replicate. For sorted subsets, 200 to 250 ng of genomic DNA, equivalent to around 29,000 T cell genomes, went into each replicate PCR. The purified libraries were quantified using a Qubit 3.0 fluorometer, sized with a Bioanalyzer 2100, and then quantified again using the KAPA Library Quantification kit. Every immunoSEQ 96-well plate was sequenced on a dedicated single-read 150-cycle Illumina NextSeq 550 flow cell. The paper's processing steps were these. Because the immunoSEQ output held only junctional sequences and lacked quality scores, the filtering could not match the filtering applied to full-length reads. To assign V/J genes and CDR3, sequences were annotated against IMGT germline references using PyIR, a Python wrapper for IgBLAST v1.9. Reads were removed for weak V/J assignments (E-value above 1e-6), missing CDR3, stop codons, out-of-frame junctions, or ambiguous translated residues. V3J clonotypes were defined by identical inferred V gene, J gene, and CDR3 amino acid sequence. To compute the percentage overlap between repertoires, the number of shared unique clonotypes was divided by the size of the smaller repertoire. Richness of each repertoire was evaluated using RTK rarefaction, the Chao1 estimator, and Recon v2.1 estimates of unobserved clonotypes. For all TCRbeta clonotypes obtained by the gDNA method from several donors, generation probabilities were computed with OLGA. TCRdb obtained this table from immuneACCESS and retained in-frame rearrangements with V and J assigned. These tables miss some clones; where compared with another copy, unresolved V genes account for less than half of the shortfall, and the remainder is unexplained. That table gives V, J and clone size, and the DNA gave D and trimming. The table for this sample lists about 580,000 clones; 95% to 98% of them were counted only once. The top ten clones comprise 0.3% to 0.35% of the sample.

This record belongs to a study of shared clonotypes between healthy human individuals (dated by TCRdb to the early 2020s). Looking at the study overall: A couple of women and a few men aged 18 to 49 years were included in the cohort. For each donor, CD4 naive and CD4 memory were each given three plates, CD8 naive was given two plates, and CD8 memory was given one plate. The study deeply sequenced blood TCR repertoires of five healthy adults to estimate repertoire size and the extent of clonotype sharing between individuals. Different laboratories and diverse techniques were used to prepare libraries and sequence TCR repertoires, to increase sequencing depth and limit assay-specific biases. Each donor's leukapheresis produced roughly between about 0.85 and 10 billion PBMCs. Findings and caveats that apply to the study as a whole: Based on pairwise subsampling, the degree of clonotype sharing among donors was expected to be affected by sequencing depth. Even with the large sequencing depth, rarefaction of the sorted-subset datasets indicated that sequencing was incomplete. Larger estimated clonotype richness was generally found for naive subsets than for memory subsets. Across four donors, about 5% of naive CD4, more than 3% of naive CD8, roughly 2.3% of memory CD4, and roughly 0.41% of memory CD8 clonotypes were shared. Higher generation probabilities were observed for clonotypes shared by all four sorted-subset donors than for non-shared clonotypes. Sampling was restricted to blood, and TCR repertoires in tissues likely differ from the TCR repertoires found in blood. Because the study included a small number of donors, the genetic and exposure-history diversity represented was limited.

For the CD8 naive samples, CD45RO-negative cells were positively selected for CCR7, yielding a CD45RA+CCR7+ population from which TemRA cells were excluded. The donors were healthy, HIV-negative adults who had no recently reported acute infections or vaccinations. Only Caucasian adults living in Nashville, Tennessee, USA were represented among the donors. After blood collection by leukapheresis, PBMCs were isolated using Ficoll-Histopaque density gradient centrifugation and then cryopreserved in the vapor phase of liquid nitrogen. Analytical flow cytometry was used to check the purity and quantity of each magnetically sorted T cell population. Genomic DNA was isolated from each sorted fraction and quantified by UV absorbance on a Nanodrop 2000c.

Material for sequencing was naive CD8+ T cells sorted from blood. The cell subset or site tag for this specimen amounts to: CD45RA+CCR7+. This sequence originates from a man between 25 and 39 years old in good health. The V and J segments used are TRBV7-6 and TRBJ2-7; 7 bases in the junction line up with TRBD2. The DNA is as follows: TGTGCCAGCAGCAAGGGAAGCGGGGAAACCTACGAGCAGTACTTC. Its translation reads: CASSKGSGETYEQYF.